The 15 T cell receptor beta chains reported below all come from one sample, sequenced in a study of cytotoxic CD8 clonotypes in ibrutinib-treated CLL. Libraries were prepared by immunoSEQ multiplex PCR; TCRdb keeps only in-frame clonotypes and omits some of them. The sample records under 35,000 clones, more than 60% being singletons. The sequencing here drew on PBMCs, taken after 24 months of ibrutinib treatment. The receptors were gathered from a human donor with chronic lymphocytic leukemia.

The V and J genes are TRBV7-2 and TRBJ1-2; a possible D gene is TRBD1 (5 bases). This CDR3 comprises 12 residues. Germline loops: CDR1 SGHTA, CDR2 FQGNSA. V lost 8 bases and J lost 6, with 13 bases in between. In DNA, the CDR3 is TGTGCCAGCTTCAGCTGGGGGGATGGCTACACCTTC. Amino acid sequence: CASFSWGDGYTF.

The rearrangement uses TRBV7-2 and TRBJ2-5; a weak D match, TRBD2 (7 bases). The CDR3 is made up of 13 amino acids. Germline V CDR1 and CDR2: SGHTA, FQGNSA. The V gene lost 8 bases and the J gene lost 2 bases, with 12 bases spanning the gap. In DNA, the CDR3 is TGTGCCAGCCAACGGGGGGCTCAAGAGACCCAGTACTTC. Its translation is CASQRGAQETQYF.

This sequence joins TRBV13 and TRBJ2-7; TRBD1 is a possible D gene (5 bases). CDR3 length: 14 residues. The germline CDR1 and CDR2 sequences are PRHDT and FYEKMQ (reference sequence). V was trimmed by 0 bases and J by 2 bases, leaving 8 bases between them. In DNA form, the CDR3 reads TGTGCCAGCAGCTTAGGACAGGTGCCCTACGAGCAGTACTTC. This translates into CASSLGQVPYEQYF.

The chain combines TRBV19 with TRBJ2-3; D gene ambiguous. Germline CDR1 and CDR2: LNHDA and SQIVND (reference sequence). CDR3 length: 12 amino acids. V lost 3 bases and J 5 bases, leaving 6 bases between the germline ends. The DNA of the CDR3 is TGTGCCAGTAGTATGCGGAGAGATACGCAGTATTTT. Protein product: CASSMRRDTQYF.

The J gene is TRBJ2-7, the V gene TRBV10-3; D might be TRBD1 (5 bases). CDR1 is ENHRY, CDR2 SYGVKD, per germline. V gave up 4 bases and J gave up 3 bases, with 7 bases separating them. CDR3 length: 12 amino acids. The CDR3 nucleotides are TGTGCCATCAGTGCACAGGACTACGAGCAGTACTTC. Translation: CAISAQDYEQYF.

V and J are TRBV29-1 and TRBJ1-2, with TRBD1 matching over 8 bases. Trimming at V came to 0 bases and at J to 3 bases, leaving 12 bases not matched to a gene. The CDR3 is 17 amino acids. Looked up from germline, CDR1 is SQVTM and CDR2 is ANQGSEA. CDR3 amino acids: CSVEDPLGQGGDYGYTF. The CDR3, as DNA: TGCAGCGTTGAAGATCCCCTCGGACAGGGCGGCGACTATGGCTACACCTTC.

This clone was detected a few times. The V call is TRBV28, the J call TRBJ1-2; TRBD1 aligns across 9 bases. This CDR3 has 14 residues. Trimming at V came to 5 bases and at J to 8 bases, leaving 9 bases not matched to a gene. Germline V gene lookup returns CDR1 MDHEN and CDR2 SYDVKM. The CDR3 region has the DNA TGTGCCAGCAGTGAAGGGACAGGGAAGTTGGGCTACACCTTC. This sequence encodes CASSEGTGKLGYTF.

The chain recombines TRBV30 with TRBJ1-3; no clear D gene. The CDR3 loop spans 15 amino acids. Trimming pared 1 base from V and 2 bases from J, leaving 12 bases between. From germline, CDR1 is GTSNPN and CDR2 SVGIG (reference sequence). The CDR3 spells CAWSGALGTGNTIYF. CDR3 nucleotides: TGTGCCTGGAGTGGGGCCCTGGGGACTGGAAACACCATATATTTT. The complete variable domain, with remaining parts taken from reference TRBV30 and TRBJ1-3, reads SQTIHQWPATLVQPVGSPLSLECTVEGTSNPNLYWYRQAAGRGLQLLFYSVGIGQISSEVPQNLSASRPQDRQFILSSKKLLLSDSGFYLCAWSGALGTGNTIYFGEGSWLTVV.

The chain couples TRBV11-2 to TRBJ1-1, with 8 bases that match TRBD1. The CDR3 loop spans 15 amino acids. Per germline, CDR1 SGHAT and CDR2 FQNNGV. The V gene end was trimmed by 1 base and the J gene end by 4 bases; junction bases not matched to a gene: 5. The CDR3 loop reads CASSLVLQGATEAFF. Written as DNA, the CDR3 is TGTGCCAGCAGCTTAGTTTTGCAGGGGGCCACTGAAGCTTTCTTT.

A single count supports this clone. The rearrangement uses TRBV5-1 and TRBJ2-1; perhaps D is TRBD1 or TRBD2 (5 bases each). This CDR3 is built from 13 residues. Germline CDR1 and CDR2: SGHRS and YFSETQ. Between the trimmed V and J ends, which lost 4 bases and 9 bases, there was a span of 14 bases. CDR3 region: CASSPSPGSEQFF. CDR3 DNA sequence: TGCGCCAGCAGCCCCTCCCCAGGGAGTGAGCAGTTCTTC.

This clone was detected only once. The CDR3 DNA follows: TGTGCCAGCAGCTACACCTTCACAGATACGCAGTATTTT. Translation: CASSYTFTDTQYF. The chain combines TRBV6-6 with TRBJ2-3; D gene unclear. Germline V CDR1 and CDR2: MNHNY, SVGAGI (reference sequence). Trimming stripped 6 bases from V and 2 bases from J, with 9 bases between. The CDR3 spans 13 residues.

The table lists this clone with a few counts. The rearrangement uses TRBV11-3 and TRBJ2-3; 7 nucleotides match TRBD1. This CDR3 comprises 16 residues. Germline V lookup: CDR1 SGHNT, CDR2 YENEEA. V lost 5 bases to trimming and J lost 2 bases; unmatched junction nucleotides: 10. The CDR3 DNA sequence: TGTGCCAGCAGCCCCCGCGAGACAGGGACCACAGATACGCAGTATTTT. Translating gives CASSPRETGTTDTQYF.

The V and J genes are TRBV27 and TRBJ2-7, with D tentatively TRBD1 or TRBD2 (7 bases each). This CDR3 spans 15 amino acids. Germline-derived CDR1 and CDR2 are MNHEY and SMNVEV (reference sequence). Trimming took off 6 bases at V and 4 bases at J, with 19 bases between the two ends. The CDR3 loop reads CASSLRGGLGYEQYF. The CDR3 region has the DNA TGTGCCAGCAGCCTCAGGGGGGGGCTGGGGTACGAGCAGTACTTC.

This rearrangement joins TRBV20-1 to TRBJ2-5; no clear D gene. The DNA end is a closer match to TRBJ2-7, so the J assignment may be wrong. Germline loops: CDR1 DFQATT, CDR2 SNEGSKA (reference sequence). The CDR3 consists of 11 residues. CDR3: CSAPGRYEQYF. CDR3 DNA sequence: TGCAGTGCTCCCGGGCGCTACGAGCAGTACTTC.

This chain uses TRBV2 with TRBJ2-6; no clear D. The CDR3 consists of 15 residues. The V gene lost 7 bases and the J gene lost 0 bases, with 10 bases spanning the gap. Germline CDR1 SNHLY, CDR2 FYNNEI. The CDR3 nucleotides are TGTGCCAGCACCCGACTGGTCTCTGGGGCCAACGTCCTGACTTTC. Protein sequence: CASTRLVSGANVLTF.